This record concerns one TCR beta chain sequence. Using its own MiXCR run on the RT-PCR reads, TCRdb lists one record per CDR3 protein. The sample contains under 170,000 distinct CDR3 sequences, about a third of which appear only once. This sample is drawn from a study of patients and donors after allogeneic stem cell transplantation. The CDR3 loop spans 14 amino acids. After removal of 4 bases from V and 8 bases from J, the junction contained 5 bases not matched to a gene. Germline V lookup: CDR1 MNHEY, CDR2 SMNVEV (reference sequence). This clonotype originated in a human donor who was either an allogeneic HSCT recipient or a stem cell or donor lymphocyte infusion donor (not recorded which). It is not recorded whose cells these are; they may come from a transplant donor. The sequenced material came from blood, either unsorted or a sorted T cell fraction (not recorded which). The V call is TRBV27, the J call TRBJ1-4; the match to TRBD1 covers 9 bases. The CDR3 here is CASSSGQGTEKLFF. CDR3 nucleotides: TGTGCCAGCAGTTCGGGACAGGGTACGGAAAAACTGTTTTTT.